This TCR beta chain was found in a study of blood T cells in healthy people across ages. Study-wide results and caveats: Older age went with lower TCR beta diversity per million T cells, in a roughly linear way. When one million T cells were used, diversity estimates were thought to be underestimates.

Per germline, CDR1 SGHAT and CDR2 FQNNGV. Trimming stripped 3 bases from V and 8 bases from J, with 9 bases between. The length of the CDR3 is 12 residues. Of note for this clonotype: What it binds is unknown.

At least 6 micrograms of total RNA were extracted per sample. A second PCR, run for about 7 to 12 cycles, used a sample-barcoded 5' primer plus a J-beta primer mix. Each CDR3 protein gets one entry after TCRdb re-called the 5' RACE reads with MiXCR. The repertoire holds about 1.4 million distinct CDR3 sequences, with roughly 60% as singletons. Sample: blood. This chain uses TRBV11-2 with TRBJ2-3, with D perhaps matching TRBD2 (5 bases). The TCR originated in a man aged 18-30 years in good health. CDR3 in amino acids: CASSLGRGTQYF. CDR3 DNA: TGTGCCAGCAGCTTGGGTCGGGGTACGCAGTATTTT.